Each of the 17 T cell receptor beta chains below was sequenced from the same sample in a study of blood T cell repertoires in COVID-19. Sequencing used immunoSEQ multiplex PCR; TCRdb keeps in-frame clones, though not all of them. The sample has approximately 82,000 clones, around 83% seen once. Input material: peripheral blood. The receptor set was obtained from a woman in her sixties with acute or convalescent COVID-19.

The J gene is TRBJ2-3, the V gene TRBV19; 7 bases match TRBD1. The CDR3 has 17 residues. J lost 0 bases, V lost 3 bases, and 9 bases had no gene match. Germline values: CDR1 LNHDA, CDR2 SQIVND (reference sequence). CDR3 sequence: CASSIGDSSPSTDTQYF. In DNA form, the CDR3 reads TGTGCCAGTAGTATCGGGGACAGCTCCCCTAGCACAGATACGCAGTATTTT.

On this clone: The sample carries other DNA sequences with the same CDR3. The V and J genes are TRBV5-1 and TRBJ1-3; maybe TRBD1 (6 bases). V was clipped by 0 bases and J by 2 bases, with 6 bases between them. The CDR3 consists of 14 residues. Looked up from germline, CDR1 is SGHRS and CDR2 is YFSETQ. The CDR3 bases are TGCGCCAGCAGCTTGGACAGGGCTGGAAACACCATATATTTT. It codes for CASSLDRAGNTIYF. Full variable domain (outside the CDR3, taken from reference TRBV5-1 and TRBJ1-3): KAGVTQTPRYLIKTRGQQVTLSCSPISGHRSVSWYQQTPGQGLQFLFEYFSETQRNKGNFPGRFSGRQFSNSRSEMNVSTLELGDSALYLCASSLDRAGNTIYFGEGSWLTVV.

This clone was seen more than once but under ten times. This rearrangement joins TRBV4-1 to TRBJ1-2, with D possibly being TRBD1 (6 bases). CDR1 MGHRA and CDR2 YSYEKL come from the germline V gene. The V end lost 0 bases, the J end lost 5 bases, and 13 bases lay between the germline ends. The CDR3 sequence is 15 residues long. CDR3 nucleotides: TGCGCCAGCAGCCAAGAGGTCGACAGGCGGTATGGCTACACCTTC. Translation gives CASSQEVDRRYGYTF.

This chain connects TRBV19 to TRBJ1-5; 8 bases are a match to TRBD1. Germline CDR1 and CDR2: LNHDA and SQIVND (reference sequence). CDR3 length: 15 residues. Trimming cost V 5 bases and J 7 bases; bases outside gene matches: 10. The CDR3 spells CASSGQGGTFQPQHF. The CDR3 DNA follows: TGTGCCAGTAGTGGACAGGGAGGGACGTTCCAGCCCCAGCATTTT.

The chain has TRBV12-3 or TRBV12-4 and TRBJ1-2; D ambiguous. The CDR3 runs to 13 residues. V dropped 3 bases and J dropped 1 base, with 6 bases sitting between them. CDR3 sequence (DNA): TGTGCCAGCAGTTTGTCTAATAACTATGGCTACACCTTC. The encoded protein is CASSLSNNYGYTF.

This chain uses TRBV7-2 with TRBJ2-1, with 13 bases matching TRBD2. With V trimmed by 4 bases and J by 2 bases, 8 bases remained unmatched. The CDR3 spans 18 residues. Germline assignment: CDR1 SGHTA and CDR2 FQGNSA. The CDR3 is CASSSLGTSGIPYNEQFF. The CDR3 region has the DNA TGTGCCAGCAGCTCCCTCGGGACTAGCGGGATACCCTACAATGAGCAGTTCTTC.

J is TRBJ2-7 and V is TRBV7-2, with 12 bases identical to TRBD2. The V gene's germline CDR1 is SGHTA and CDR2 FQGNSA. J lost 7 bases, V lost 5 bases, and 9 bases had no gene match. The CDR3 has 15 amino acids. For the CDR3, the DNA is TGTGCCAGCAGCATACGACTAGCGGGAGCGGGAGAGCAGTACTTC. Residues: CASSIRLAGAGEQYF.

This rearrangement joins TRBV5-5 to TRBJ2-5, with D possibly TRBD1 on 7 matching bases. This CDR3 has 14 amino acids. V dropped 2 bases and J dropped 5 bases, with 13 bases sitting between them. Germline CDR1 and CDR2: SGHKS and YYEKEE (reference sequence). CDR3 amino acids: CASSFGSGGETQYF. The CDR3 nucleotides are TGTGCCAGCAGCTTTGGTTCAGGGGGGGAGACCCAGTACTTC. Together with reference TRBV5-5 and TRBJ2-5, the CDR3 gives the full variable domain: DAGVTQSPTHLIKTRGQQVTLRCSPISGHKSVSWYQQVLGQGPQFIFQYYEKEERGRGNFPDRFSARQFPNYSSELNVNALLLGDSALYLCASSFGSGGETQYFGPGTRLLVL.

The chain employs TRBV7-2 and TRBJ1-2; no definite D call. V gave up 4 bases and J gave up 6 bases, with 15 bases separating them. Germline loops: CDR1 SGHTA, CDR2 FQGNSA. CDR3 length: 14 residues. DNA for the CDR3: TGTGCCAGCAGCTCCTATTCCGGGTCGAATGGCTACACCTTC. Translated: CASSSYSGSNGYTF.

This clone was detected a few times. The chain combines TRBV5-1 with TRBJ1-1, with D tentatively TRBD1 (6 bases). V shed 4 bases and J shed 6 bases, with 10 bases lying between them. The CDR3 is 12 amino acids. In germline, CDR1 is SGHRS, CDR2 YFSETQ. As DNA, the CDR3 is TGCGCCAGCAGCCCAACAGGGTCTGAAGCTTTCTTT. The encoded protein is CASSPTGSEAFF. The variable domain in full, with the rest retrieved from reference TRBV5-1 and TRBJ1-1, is KAGVTQTPRYLIKTRGQQVTLSCSPISGHRSVSWYQQTPGQGLQFLFEYFSETQRNKGNFPGRFSGRQFSNSRSEMNVSTLELGDSALYLCASSPTGSEAFFGQGTRLTVV.

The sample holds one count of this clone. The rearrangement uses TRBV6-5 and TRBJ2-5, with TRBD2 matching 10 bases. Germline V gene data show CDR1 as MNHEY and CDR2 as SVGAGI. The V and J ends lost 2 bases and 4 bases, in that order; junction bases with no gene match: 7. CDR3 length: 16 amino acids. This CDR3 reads CASSYGSGGLGETQYF. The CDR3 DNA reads TGTGCCAGCAGTTACGGTAGCGGGGGGCTGGGAGAGACCCAGTACTTC.

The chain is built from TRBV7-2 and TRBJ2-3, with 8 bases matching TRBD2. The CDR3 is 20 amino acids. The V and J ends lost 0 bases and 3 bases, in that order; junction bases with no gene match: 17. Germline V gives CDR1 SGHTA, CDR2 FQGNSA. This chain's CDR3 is CASSLAPGIFSGRSTDTQYF. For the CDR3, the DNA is TGTGCCAGCAGCTTAGCGCCAGGTATCTTCAGCGGGAGATCAACAGATACGCAGTATTTT. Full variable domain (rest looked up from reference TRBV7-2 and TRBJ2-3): GAGVSQSPSNKVTEKGKDVELRCDPISGHTALYWYRQSLGQGLEFLIYFQGNSAPDKSGLPSDRFSAERTGGSVSTLTIQRTQQEDSAVYLCASSLAPGIFSGRSTDTQYFGPGTRLTVL.

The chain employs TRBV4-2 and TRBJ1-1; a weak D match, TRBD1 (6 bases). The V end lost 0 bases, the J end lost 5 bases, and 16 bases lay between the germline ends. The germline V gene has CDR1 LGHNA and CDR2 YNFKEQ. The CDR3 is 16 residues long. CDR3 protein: CASSQEVSGVGTEAFF. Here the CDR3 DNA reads TGTGCCAGCAGCCAAGAAGTGTCAGGGGTTGGAACTGAAGCTTTCTTT.

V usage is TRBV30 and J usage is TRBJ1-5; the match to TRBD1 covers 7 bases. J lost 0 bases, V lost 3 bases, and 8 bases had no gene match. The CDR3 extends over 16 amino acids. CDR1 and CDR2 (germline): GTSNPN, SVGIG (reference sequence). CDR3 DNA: TGTGCCTGGAGCACCGGGACAGTTAATAGCAATCAGCCCCAGCATTTT. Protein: CAWSTGTVNSNQPQHF.

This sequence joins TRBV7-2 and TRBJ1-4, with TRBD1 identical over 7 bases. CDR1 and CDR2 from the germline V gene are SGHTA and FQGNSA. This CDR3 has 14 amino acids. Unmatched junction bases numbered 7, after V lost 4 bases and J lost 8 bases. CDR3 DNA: TGTGCCAGCAGCTCGGGACAGCCGGGAGAAAAACTGTTTTTT. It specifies CASSSGQPGEKLFF.

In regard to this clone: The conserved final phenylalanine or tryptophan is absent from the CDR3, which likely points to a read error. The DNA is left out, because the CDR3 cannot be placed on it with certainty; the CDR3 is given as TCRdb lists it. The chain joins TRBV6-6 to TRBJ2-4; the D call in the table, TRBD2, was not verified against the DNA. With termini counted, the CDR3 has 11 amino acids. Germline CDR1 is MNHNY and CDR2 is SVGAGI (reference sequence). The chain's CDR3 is CASTSPGVFHL.

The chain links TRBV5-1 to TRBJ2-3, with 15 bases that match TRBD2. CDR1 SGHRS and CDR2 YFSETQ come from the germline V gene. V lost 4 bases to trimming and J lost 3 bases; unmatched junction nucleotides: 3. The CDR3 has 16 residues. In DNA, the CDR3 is TGCGCCAGCAGCCCCGGGACTAGCGGGAGGACAGATACGCAGTATTTT. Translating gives CASSPGTSGRTDTQYF.